This T cell receptor (beta chain) was sequenced in a study of blood T cell repertoires in COVID-19. Across the whole study: Samples taken during acute and convalescent COVID-19 were collected in the United States, Italy and Spain. In each case, the material was cDNA or gDNA derived from T cells, B-cell-depleted T cells, or PBMCs.

Authors' methods: Reference gene primer amplification gave nucleated cell count estimates. The protocol was immunoSEQ multiplex PCR, while the TCRdb copy is restricted to in-frame clones and leaves out a portion. The V and J calls and clone size were taken over from that table, and D and trimming were inferred from the DNA. The data show some 180,000 clones, approximately 85% seen once. This clone was seen a handful of times. The CDR3 length is 13 residues. Germline CDR1 is MDHEN and CDR2 is SYDVKM. The V gene lost 8 bases and the J gene lost 0 bases, with 10 bases spanning the gap. The chain joins TRBV28 to TRBJ1-1, with TRBD1 as a possible D gene (6 bases). Material for sequencing was peripheral blood. The receptor's source is a woman aged 55-70 years with acute or convalescent COVID-19. The CDR3 here is CASRGAVNTEAFF. Here the CDR3 DNA reads TGTGCCAGCCGGGGGGCGGTGAACACTGAAGCTTTCTTT.